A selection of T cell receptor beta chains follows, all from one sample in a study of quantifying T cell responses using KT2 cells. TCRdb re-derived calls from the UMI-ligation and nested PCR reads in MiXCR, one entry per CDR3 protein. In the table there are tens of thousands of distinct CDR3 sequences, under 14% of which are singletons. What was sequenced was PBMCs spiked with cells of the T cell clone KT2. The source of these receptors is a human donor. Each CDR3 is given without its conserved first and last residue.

cdr3_aa: ASSGTPEIAGYT
v_call: TRBV25-1

cdr3_aa: ASSPMLGLSPLH
v_call: TRBV6-2/TRBV6-3

cdr3_aa: ASSQAAPGPSYEQY
v_call: TRBV4-1

cdr3_aa: ASSPVQKNTEAF
v_call: TRBV18

cdr3_aa: ATSLAGGYKLNEQF
v_call: TRBV24-1

cdr3_aa: ASSPQLAPNSPLH
v_call: TRBV9

cdr3_aa: ASRSTGQKYGYT
v_call: TRBV6-2/TRBV6-3

cdr3_aa: ASNSPNRGAYEQY
v_call: TRBV6-6

cdr3_aa: ASSLYAGPGNTIY
v_call: TRBV6-5

cdr3_aa: ASSLTPTTEAF
v_call: TRBV12-3/TRBV12-4

cdr3_aa: ASSSTVVGAQY
v_call: TRBV7-3

cdr3_aa: ASSLSGELF
v_call: TRBV7-6

cdr3_aa: SARAYGLAPETQY
v_call: TRBV20-1

cdr3_aa: ASSLPNTEAF
v_call: TRBV27

cdr3_aa: ASSLRVWGTGANVLT
v_call: TRBV5-5

cdr3_aa: ASTITGNTEAF
v_call: TRBV2

cdr3_aa: ACASGSLALRSYNEQF
v_call: TRBV7-9

cdr3_aa: SAREFNNEQF
v_call: TRBV29-1

cdr3_aa: ATSRNRGDGTDTQY
v_call: TRBV15

cdr3_aa: ASSPPGQGYGYT
v_call: TRBV27

cdr3_aa: ASSLSTSANYGYT
v_call: TRBV7-8

cdr3_aa: AWSSGIGANVLT
v_call: TRBV30

cdr3_aa: ASSQEAGVTYEQY
v_call: TRBV4-1

cdr3_aa: ASSFSTYEQY
v_call: TRBV7-2

cdr3_aa: ASSMIAGGPHEQF
v_call: TRBV19

cdr3_aa: ASSTRTGTFSGEPQH
v_call: TRBV5-6

cdr3_aa: ASSLGLEQY
v_call: TRBV7-6

cdr3_aa: ASSMGSLGTEAF
v_call: TRBV6-1

cdr3_aa: ASRQGQGNGNYGYT
v_call: TRBV4-3

cdr3_aa: ASSARQNYEQY
v_call: TRBV5-1

cdr3_aa: ASSLQDKNYEQY
v_call: TRBV7-2

cdr3_aa: SVPDRAGSDYEQY
v_call: TRBV20-1

cdr3_aa: ASSSRGLADTQY
v_call: TRBV12-3/TRBV12-4

cdr3_aa: ASSLAAGGSYEQY
v_call: TRBV7-6

cdr3_aa: ASRSHRGGRKATDTQY
v_call: TRBV6-2/TRBV6-3

cdr3_aa: ASSNQPSQY
v_call: TRBV6-2/TRBV6-3

cdr3_aa: AWRAWGQGDEQY
v_call: TRBV30

cdr3_aa: ASSPALNTEAF
v_call: TRBV12-3/TRBV12-4

cdr3_aa: ASSSGWGYT
v_call: TRBV27

cdr3_aa: ASSFEGLSYNEQF
v_call: TRBV11-3

cdr3_aa: ASSRLGQETQY
v_call: TRBV7-8

cdr3_aa: ASSPQAGEVDEQY
v_call: TRBV7-3

cdr3_aa: ASSKKERGWSGANVLT
v_call: TRBV21-1

cdr3_aa: ASSYQSNTEAF
v_call: TRBV6-2/TRBV6-3

cdr3_aa: SVEGLGDGGDIQY
v_call: TRBV29-1